The T cell receptor (beta chain) described here comes from a study of T cell repertoires in cytomegalovirus infection. As for the study in general: Shared public TCR beta signatures pointed to both CMV infection and a matching HLA type. The study's findings and limits: Within the response measured ex vivo, HLA-C-restricted CMV-specific TCR beta clonotypes were dominant. Cumulated frequencies of public TCR beta families served to identify carriers of CMV plus the relevant HLA.

One entry per CDR3 protein, called by TCRdb with MiXCR from the reads. The data show some 320,000 distinct CDR3 sequences, 25% to 30% seen once. Details on this clonotype: The antigen is not known.

The clonotype originates from a human donor in good health (CMV status not recorded). Some clones in this sample may be carry-over from other donors' samples. Source: cultured PBMCs, taken from culture after CMV antigen stimulation.

CDR3 DNA sequence: TGCAGCGCCACCAGCCGAGGCGGGGGGCAATACTATGGCTACACCTTC. Amino acid sequence: CSATSRGGGQYYGYTF. The V gene is TRBV29-1, the J gene TRBJ1-2, with D tentatively TRBD1 (6 bases). The germline gives CDR1 SQVTM, CDR2 ANQGSEA. The CDR3 sequence is 16 residues long. Trimming shortened V by 7 bases and J by 3 bases, and 24 bases separated the two germline ends.